These 29 T cell receptor beta chains were sequenced from one sample in a study of cytomegalovirus exposure and HLA in healthy donors. In the PCR, 60 Vbeta and 13 Jbeta primers were used. The protocol was immunoSEQ multiplex PCR, while the TCRdb copy is restricted to in-frame clones and leaves out a portion. The repertoire holds about 77,000 clones, with 78% as singletons. The sample comprised PBMCs. Receptors originate from a man between 40 and 49 years old in good health and CMV-seronegative.

This chain uses TRBV7-3 with TRBJ1-2; D call uncertain. The length of the CDR3 is 13 residues. V was shortened by 5 bases and J by 6 bases, with 13 bases between the two germline ends. CDR1 is SGHTA and CDR2 is FQGTGA in the germline V gene. CDR3 protein: CASSPGPGNGYTF. The CDR3 bases are TGTGCCAGCAGCCCCGGCCCAGGCAATGGCTACACCTTC.

This rearrangement joins TRBV6-5 to TRBJ2-7; D might be TRBD1 (6 bases). From germline, CDR1 is MNHEY and CDR2 SVGAGI. The germline V and J ends were trimmed by 6 bases and 8 bases, with 23 bases remaining between them. The CDR3 spans 15 residues. The CDR3 bases are TGTGCCAGCAGACAGCTAGGACAGTACGGGGTCAAGCAGTACTTC. Encoded protein: CASRQLGQYGVKQYF.

This chain's CDR3 is CAWGRQGADYGYTF. CDR3 sequence (DNA): TGTGCCTGGGGGAGACAGGGGGCGGACTATGGCTACACCTTC. The rearrangement uses TRBV30 and TRBJ1-2; TRBD1 matches at 10 bases. The V and J ends lost 5 bases and 3 bases, in that order; junction bases with no gene match: 6. Germline assignment: CDR1 GTSNPN and CDR2 SVGIG (reference sequence). CDR3 length: 14 residues.

The V gene is TRBV5-5, the J gene TRBJ2-1; 8 bases are a match to TRBD2. Trimming took 5 bases from V and 7 from J; bases not matched to a gene: 8. Germline V gene sequence: CDR1 SGHKS, CDR2 YYEKEE (reference sequence). The CDR3 is 14 amino acids. DNA of the CDR3: TGTGCCAGCAGTTACCCGGGAGGGGGTAATGAGCAGTTCTTC. Protein product: CASSYPGGGNEQFF.

The chain recombines TRBV2 with TRBJ1-2; tentatively, D is TRBD1 (6 bases). The germline V gene encodes CDR1 SNHLY and CDR2 FYNNEI. The V gene lost 3 bases and the J gene lost 5 bases, with 13 bases spanning the gap. There are 14 residues in the CDR3. The CDR3 here is CASSESRDIYGYTF. The CDR3, as DNA: TGTGCCAGCAGTGAGTCCCGGGACATTTATGGCTACACCTTC. The variable domain in full, completed from reference TRBV2 and TRBJ1-2, reads EPEVTQTPSHQVTQMGQEVILRCVPISNHLYFYWYRQILGQKVEFLVSFYNNEISEKSEIFDDQFSVERPDGSNFTLKIRSTKLEDSAMYFCASSESRDIYGYTFGSGTRLTVV.

The chain combines TRBV30 with TRBJ2-7; D not certain. The germline V gene has CDR1 GTSNPN and CDR2 SVGIG (reference sequence). This CDR3 contains 13 residues. V was clipped by 0 bases and J by 8 bases, with 14 bases between them. The CDR3 protein is CAWSVLESTKQYF. Here the CDR3 DNA reads TGTGCCTGGAGTGTCCTCGAGTCTACCAAGCAGTACTTC.

This chain connects TRBV7-8 to TRBJ1-6, with D tentatively TRBD1 (6 bases). The CDR3 runs to 13 residues. Trimming took 5 bases from V and 11 from J, leaving 13 bases between them. Germline V lookup: CDR1 SGHVS, CDR2 FQNEAQ. The CDR3 protein is CASSQRQEAPLHF. Written as DNA, the CDR3 is TGTGCCAGCAGCCAGAGACAGGAGGCACCCCTCCACTTT.

The chain carries TRBV7-9 and TRBJ1-6; D may be TRBD1 (5 bases). The V gene lost 6 bases and the J gene lost 4 bases, with 13 bases spanning the gap. The CDR3 length is 15 residues. Germline CDR1 SEHNR, CDR2 FQNEAQ (reference sequence). This CDR3 reads CASRSGTVYNSPLHF. DNA of the CDR3: TGTGCCAGCAGAAGCGGGACTGTTTATAATTCACCCCTCCACTTT.

The rearrangement links TRBV7-9 to TRBJ2-2, with D unclear. The CDR3 sequence is 16 residues long. The V gene lost 5 bases and the J gene lost 0 bases, with 13 bases spanning the gap. Germline CDR1 and CDR2: SEHNR and FQNEAQ (reference sequence). The CDR3: CASSPYESSNTGELFF. The CDR3 nucleotides are TGTGCCAGCAGCCCATACGAAAGCTCGAACACCGGGGAGCTGTTTTTT.

This clone was seen more than once but under ten times. V is TRBV6-1 and J is TRBJ2-7, with a possible D match to TRBD2 (6 bases). The V end was cut by 5 bases, the J end by 6 bases, with 17 bases between. Germline values: CDR1 MNHNS, CDR2 SASEGT. This CDR3 has 14 amino acids. DNA of the CDR3: TGTGCCAGCAGTCTTCCCCAGGGAGGAGGCGAGCAGTACTTC. It yields the protein CASSLPQGGGEQYF.

This chain links TRBV5-1 with TRBJ1-1, with TRBD1 identical over 8 bases. The length of the CDR3 is 16 residues. The V segment lost 0 bases and the J segment 0 bases; nucleotides outside the gene matches: 4. The germline V gene encodes CDR1 SGHRS and CDR2 YFSETQ. CDR3 protein: CASSLVGQAMNTEAFF. CDR3 in DNA: TGCGCCAGCAGCTTGGTGGGACAGGCTATGAACACTGAAGCTTTCTTT.

This chain links TRBV7-9 with TRBJ1-1, with a tentative D call TRBD1 (5 bases). Per the germline V gene, CDR1 is SEHNR and CDR2 is FQNEAQ (reference sequence). The CDR3 sequence is 16 residues long. Trimming took off 3 bases at V and 0 bases at J, with 14 bases between the two ends. The CDR3 nucleotides are TGTGCCAGCAGCTTGGGGCAGCCAACCATGAACACTGAAGCTTTCTTT. Translating it yields CASSLGQPTMNTEAFF.

The chain employs TRBV14 and TRBJ1-2, with D hard to call. This CDR3 is built from 13 residues. Trimming cost V 4 bases and J 2 bases, with 8 bases left between them. CDR1 SGHDN and CDR2 FVKESK come from the germline V gene. The CDR3 here is CASSPMENYGYTF. In DNA form, the CDR3 reads TGTGCCAGCAGCCCCATGGAGAACTATGGCTACACCTTC.

This clone was counted only a few times. The V and J genes are TRBV5-1 and TRBJ1-2; 7 bases line up with TRBD1. CDR1 and CDR2 from the germline V gene are SGHRS and YFSETQ. The CDR3 is made up of 14 amino acids. The V gene end was trimmed by 4 bases and the J gene end by 4 bases; junction bases not matched to a gene: 7. The CDR3 nucleotides are TGCGCCAGCAGCCCCGGGACAGTTGCCTATGGCTACACCTTC. Encoded protein: CASSPGTVAYGYTF.

The chain employs TRBV10-2 and TRBJ2-1; 12 nucleotides line up with TRBD2. CDR3 length: 17 residues. Germline trimming cut 7 bases from V and 0 bases from J; bases unmatched to any gene: 7. CDR1 and CDR2 from the germline V gene are WSHSY and SAAADI. This chain's CDR3 is CASKTSGGRSSYNEQFF. The DNA of the CDR3 is TGCGCCAGCAAGACTAGCGGGGGTCGGAGCTCCTACAATGAGCAGTTCTTC.

V usage is TRBV6-1 and J usage is TRBJ2-2, with D unresolved. The CDR3 sequence is 15 residues long. Germline V gene lookup returns CDR1 MNHNS and CDR2 SASEGT. The V and J ends lost 8 bases and 2 bases respectively, with 15 bases between them. The CDR3 DNA is TGTGCCAGCGTGCTAAGTCCTGATAACACCGGGGAGCTGTTTTTT. Its protein is CASVLSPDNTGELFF.

This clone was picked up one time. The chain employs TRBV10-3 and TRBJ1-5, with a tentative D call TRBD1 (6 bases). The CDR3 has 16 amino acids. Germline-derived CDR1 and CDR2 are ENHRY and SYGVKD. V gave up 1 base and J gave up 6 bases, with 16 bases separating them. The CDR3 DNA follows: TGTGCCATCAGTGAGTGGGCCGGACAGACCGGTCAGCCCCAGCATTTT. It encodes CAISEWAGQTGQPQHF.

This clone has only one observation. The rearrangement uses TRBV9 and TRBJ1-2; D ambiguous. Looked up from germline, CDR1 is SGDLS and CDR2 is YYNGEE. The CDR3 is 15 amino acids. Trimming removed 0 bases from V and 0 bases from J, with 9 bases in between. The CDR3 sequence: CASSVAVGTNYGYTF. CDR3 nucleotide sequence: TGTGCCAGCAGCGTAGCCGTCGGGACTAACTATGGCTACACCTTC.

The rearrangement uses TRBV28 and TRBJ1-4; no reliable D call. The CDR3 spans 12 residues. Trimming stripped 5 bases from V and 11 bases from J, with 12 bases between. The germline gives CDR1 MDHEN, CDR2 SYDVKM. The DNA of the CDR3 is TGTGCCAGCAGTCGCGCGACTCGGAAACTGTTTTTT. Translated, it gives CASSRATRKLFF. Complete variable domain (other parts from reference TRBV28 and TRBJ1-4): DVKVTQSSRYLVKRTGEKVFLECVQDMDHENMFWYRQDPGLGLRLIYFSYDVKMKEKGDIPEGYSVSREKKERFSLILESASTNQTSMYLCASSRATRKLFFGSGTQLSVL.

V and J are TRBV11-3 and TRBJ1-5; 11 bases line up with TRBD1. With V trimmed by 1 base and J by 7 bases, 0 bases remained unmatched. Germline V gives CDR1 SGHNT, CDR2 YENEEA. The CDR3 has 14 residues. The CDR3 region is CASSLGTGGQPQHF. The CDR3, as DNA: TGTGCCAGCAGCTTAGGGACAGGGGGCCAGCCCCAGCATTTT.

The J gene is TRBJ2-4, the V gene TRBV18, with D unclear. Germline V gene sequence: CDR1 KGHSH, CDR2 LQKENI. CDR3 size: 14 residues. With 3 bases removed from V and 6 bases from J, the gap between germline ends came to 12 bases. The CDR3 loop is CASSPDRLGNIQYF. The DNA for the CDR3 is TGTGCCAGCTCACCCGACCGTCTAGGAAACATTCAGTACTTC.

The J gene is TRBJ2-7, the V gene TRBV28, with D perhaps TRBD1 (6 bases). The V gene's germline CDR1 is MDHEN and CDR2 SYDVKM. V lost 6 bases, J lost 5 bases, and 23 bases lay in between. This CDR3 has 16 residues. CDR3 sequence reads: CASRARPTGLSDEQYF. The CDR3 DNA sequence: TGTGCCAGCAGGGCCCGCCCTACAGGGTTGAGCGACGAGCAGTACTTC.

This sequence joins TRBV4-3 and TRBJ1-4, with 7 bases that match TRBD1. Germline V gene lookup returns CDR1 LGHNA and CDR2 YSLEER. V shed 0 bases and J 6 bases; nucleotides not matched to a gene: 7. This CDR3 comprises 16 residues. In DNA, the CDR3 is TGCGCCAGCAGCCAAGACCCGGGACAGATAGATGAAAAACTGTTTTTT. Translating gives CASSQDPGQIDEKLFF.

This sequence joins TRBV5-1 and TRBJ2-3; 8 positions agree with TRBD2. Trimming cost V 0 bases and J 9 bases; bases outside gene matches: 6. This CDR3 contains 14 residues. Germline V gene data show CDR1 as SGHRS and CDR2 as YFSETQ. The CDR3 spells CASSLATERGTQYF. The CDR3 nucleotides are TGCGCCAGCAGCTTGGCCACGGAGCGGGGGACGCAGTATTTT.

The sample holds a few counts of this clone. The chain links TRBV5-6 to TRBJ1-1; weak D call: TRBD1 (5 bases). The CDR3 covers 14 residues. Trimming took 1 base from V and 3 from J, leaving 10 bases between them. The germline V gene has CDR1 SGHDT and CDR2 YYEEEE. CDR3 nucleotides: TGTGCCAGCAGCTTGTTAGGGGTCGACACTGAAGCTTTCTTT. Its translation is CASSLLGVDTEAFF.

The chain employs TRBV28 and TRBJ2-7; 8 bases match TRBD1. Germline CDR1 is MDHEN and CDR2 is SYDVKM. V lost 3 bases to trimming and J lost 0 bases; unmatched junction nucleotides: 7. This CDR3 contains 16 residues. The DNA for the CDR3 is TGTGCCAGCAGTTTCAGGGGGCCCTCAAGCTCCTACGAGCAGTACTTC. Residues: CASSFRGPSSSYEQYF. Looking up the rest from reference TRBV28 and TRBJ2-7 gives the full variable domain: DVKVTQSSRYLVKRTGEKVFLECVQDMDHENMFWYRQDPGLGLRLIYFSYDVKMKEKGDIPEGYSVSREKKERFSLILESASTNQTSMYLCASSFRGPSSSYEQYFGPGTRLTVT.

The V gene is TRBV6-1, the J gene TRBJ2-5; D uncertain. Germline-derived CDR1 and CDR2 are MNHNS and SASEGT. CDR3 length equals 13 residues. V lost 6 bases to trimming and J lost 2 bases, with 10 bases between them. CDR3 coding DNA: TGTGCCAGCAGCGCGGCATCTCAAGAGACCCAGTACTTC. This gives the protein CASSAASQETQYF.

V and J are TRBV12-5 and TRBJ2-5; 9 bases map to TRBD1. Trimming cost V 5 bases and J 4 bases; bases outside gene matches: 8. Germline CDR1 reads LGHNT; CDR2 reads FRNRAP. The CDR3 extends over 15 amino acids. The CDR3 region has the DNA TGTGCTAGTGGTCCAGGGACAGGGTCTACAGAGACCCAGTACTTC. Amino acids: CASGPGTGSTETQYF.

This clone has more than one count but fewer than ten. The V and J genes are TRBV5-6 and TRBJ1-2, with a tentative D call TRBD1 (5 bases). V was pared by 4 bases and J by 4 bases, with 14 bases between. The germline V gene has CDR1 SGHDT and CDR2 YYEEEE. The CDR3 sequence is 14 residues long. The CDR3 region is CASSPPARGYGYTF. CDR3 DNA sequence: TGTGCCAGCAGCCCACCCGCAAGGGGCTATGGCTACACCTTC.